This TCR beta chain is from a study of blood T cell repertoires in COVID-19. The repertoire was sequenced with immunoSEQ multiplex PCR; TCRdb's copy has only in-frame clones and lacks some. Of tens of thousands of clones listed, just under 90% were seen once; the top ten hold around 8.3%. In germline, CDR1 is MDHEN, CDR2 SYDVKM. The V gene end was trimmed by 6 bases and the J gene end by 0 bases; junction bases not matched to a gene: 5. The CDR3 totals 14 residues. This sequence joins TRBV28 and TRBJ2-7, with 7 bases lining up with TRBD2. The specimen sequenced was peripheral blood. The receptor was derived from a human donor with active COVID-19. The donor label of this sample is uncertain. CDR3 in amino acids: CASSLLATSYEQYF. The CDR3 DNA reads TGTGCCAGCAGCCTACTAGCGACCTCCTACGAGCAGTACTTC. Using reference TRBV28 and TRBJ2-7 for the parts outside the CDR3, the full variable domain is DVKVTQSSRYLVKRTGEKVFLECVQDMDHENMFWYRQDPGLGLRLIYFSYDVKMKEKGDIPEGYSVSREKKERFSLILESASTNQTSMYLCASSLLATSYEQYFGPGTRLTVT.